Following are 30 T cell receptor beta chains from one sample sequenced in a study of vaccination effects on CD4 cells after COVID-19. ViraFEST used viral peptide pools to expand antigen-specific CD4+ T cells before sequencing. It was after approximately 11 days of culture that CD4+ T cells were isolated. TCRdb's copy holds only in-frame clones and misses some; the assay was immunoSEQ multiplex PCR. Found here are more than 50,000 clones, roughly 81% of them singletons; the top ten hold 2.5%. These receptors are not linked to any known antigen. Sequencing used CD4+ T cells from PBMCs cultured with HCoV-229E spike peptides, obtained before COVID-19 vaccination. Receptors were obtained from a human donor who received a COVID-19 vaccine.

This chain uses TRBV5-1 with TRBJ1-1; 8 bases align to TRBD1. This CDR3 is built from 12 residues. Germline V CDR1 and CDR2: SGHRS, YFSETQ. J was trimmed by 11 bases and V by 2 bases; bases with no gene match: 5. The CDR3 loop is CASSLGTGWAFF. CDR3 DNA sequence: TGCGCCAGCAGCTTAGGGACAGGATGGGCTTTCTTT.

CDR3 DNA sequence: TGTGCCAGCAGCCCGGGGGGGGTTCTAAACATTCAGTACTTC. Translating gives CASSPGGVLNIQYF. The rearrangement joins TRBV7-2 to TRBJ2-4, with 8 nucleotides matching TRBD2. CDR1 is SGHTA, CDR2 FQGNSA, per germline. Trimming cost V 5 bases and J 6 bases; bases outside gene matches: 6. The CDR3 has 14 residues.

In its sample, this clone was seen a few times. This chain joins TRBV5-6 and TRBJ1-3; 7 positions match TRBD1. The CDR3 length is 16 residues. The germline V gene has CDR1 SGHDT and CDR2 YYEEEE. The trim removed 4 bases at V and 0 bases at J, leaving 7 bases unmatched. DNA for the CDR3: TGTGCCAGCAGCATGTTGGGACAGAACTCTGGAAACACCATATATTTT. Its protein product is CASSMLGQNSGNTIYF.

In nucleotides, the CDR3 is TGTGCCAGCAGTGTCGACCGCCAAGAGACCCAGTACTTC. Its protein is CASSVDRQETQYF. This chain links TRBV2 with TRBJ2-5, with D uncertain. The CDR3 is 13 amino acids. CDR1 is SNHLY and CDR2 is FYNNEI in the germline V gene. V was trimmed by 4 bases and J by 1 base, leaving 7 bases between them.

The chain joins TRBV5-1 to TRBJ2-2; D not resolved. The CDR3 length is 15 residues. V was trimmed by 0 bases and J by 6 bases, leaving 12 bases between them. Germline V gene lookup returns CDR1 SGHRS and CDR2 YFSETQ. CDR3 in DNA: TGCGCCAGCAGCTTGGTAGTTAGTGTCCCCGGGGAGCTGTTTTTT. Its protein product is CASSLVVSVPGELFF.

The chain employs TRBV27 and TRBJ2-3; no firm D call. Germline lookup yields CDR1 MNHEY and CDR2 SMNVEV (reference sequence). V was clipped by 0 bases and J by 5 bases, with 9 bases between them. The CDR3 is 14 residues long. Here the CDR3 DNA reads TGTGCCAGCAGTTTATCACTGGGATTAGATACGCAGTATTTT. Translation gives CASSLSLGLDTQYF.

The rearrangement joins TRBV3-1 (or the pseudogene TRBV3-2) to TRBJ2-5; no clear D gene. V lost 2 bases and J lost 5, with 6 bases in between. Germline V gives CDR1 LGHDT, CDR2 YNNKEL (reference sequence). The CDR3 sequence is 12 residues long. CDR3 in amino acids: CASSQTDETQYF. CDR3 coding DNA: TGTGCCAGCAGCCAAACGGACGAGACCCAGTACTTC.

This clone has only one observation. V gene TRBV6-2 or TRBV6-3 combines with J gene TRBJ1-1; D unresolved. V was shortened by 4 bases and J by 4 bases, with 4 bases between the two germline ends. This CDR3 has 11 residues. CDR1 is MNHEY, CDR2 SVGEGT, per germline. CDR3 residues: CASSLTTEAFF. The CDR3 DNA is TGTGCCAGCAGTTTGACCACTGAAGCTTTCTTT.

The V gene is TRBV5-1, the J gene TRBJ1-2; D might be TRBD1 (6 bases). The CDR3 spans 13 residues. CDR1 is SGHRS and CDR2 is YFSETQ in the germline V gene. Trimming stripped 0 bases from V and 3 bases from J, with 6 bases between. The CDR3 reads CASSLGTDYGYTF. The CDR3 bases are TGCGCCAGCAGCTTGGGGACAGACTATGGCTACACCTTC.

The chain uses TRBV11-2 and TRBJ1-2; D may be TRBD1 (5 bases). V dropped 5 bases and J dropped 5 bases, with 21 bases sitting between them. The germline CDR1 and CDR2 sequences are SGHAT and FQNNGV. CDR3 length equals 16 residues. CDR3 nucleotide sequence: TGTGCCAGCAGCGACATCGGAAGGGGCGCAAGATATGGCTACACCTTC. Encoded protein: CASSDIGRGARYGYTF.

This chain uses TRBV14 with TRBJ2-1; TRBD2 matches 10 bases. The CDR3 contains 15 residues. CDR1 and CDR2 (germline): SGHDN, FVKESK. V lost 6 bases and J lost 1; bases outside the gene matches: 3. CDR3 coding DNA: TGTGCCAGCAGTTGGACTAGCGGATCCTACAATGAGCAGTTCTTC. The encoded protein is CASSWTSGSYNEQFF.

The rearrangement uses TRBV2 and TRBJ1-2, with 8 nucleotides matching TRBD1. This CDR3 has 14 residues. V was pared by 6 bases and J by 6 bases, with 9 bases of the junction left unmatched. CDR1 and CDR2 (germline): SNHLY, FYNNEI. The CDR3 nucleotides read TGTGCCAGCAGCGAAAGGGGACAGGAAGATGGCTACACCTTC. Residues: CASSERGQEDGYTF.

V usage is TRBV6-6 and J usage is TRBJ1-6; D remains ambiguous. The CDR3 is 15 residues long. The V gene lost 6 bases and the J gene lost 8 bases, with 17 bases spanning the gap. Germline values: CDR1 MNHNY, CDR2 SVGAGI (reference sequence). The CDR3 loop reads CASRGWAETDSPLHF. The CDR3 bases are TGTGCCAGCAGGGGATGGGCTGAGACCGATTCACCCCTCCACTTT.

This chain uses TRBV24-1 with TRBJ1-1; 7 positions match TRBD1. Per germline, CDR1 KGHDR and CDR2 SFDVKD. The length of the CDR3 is 13 residues. V gave up 3 bases and J gave up 11 bases; unmatched junction bases: 8. CDR3 nucleotide sequence: TGTGCCACCAGTGATAGAGGGGCGACAGGGGCTTTCTTT. It translates to CATSDRGATGAFF.

The chain is built from TRBV4-1 and TRBJ1-4; no definite D call. Germline CDR1 and CDR2: MGHRA and YSYEKL. The V gene lost 5 bases and the J gene lost 1 base, with 14 bases spanning the gap. This CDR3 spans 16 amino acids. CDR3 in DNA: TGCGCCAGCAGCTCCTCTTTGGGTGTAACTAATGAAAAACTGTTTTTT. Translated, it gives CASSSSLGVTNEKLFF.

The chain carries TRBV18 and TRBJ1-5, with 7 bases aligning to TRBD1. From germline, CDR1 is KGHSH and CDR2 LQKENI. Trimming at V came to 3 bases and at J to 6 bases, leaving 5 bases not matched to a gene. The CDR3 is made up of 14 amino acids. As DNA, the CDR3 is TGTGCCAGCTCACCGGGACAGTCGGGTCAGCCCCAGCATTTT. Protein product: CASSPGQSGQPQHF.

The gene calls are TRBV19 and TRBJ2-3, with TRBD2 identical over 8 bases. This CDR3 spans 17 amino acids. CDR1 and CDR2 from the germline V gene are LNHDA and SQIVND (reference sequence). V lost 4 bases to trimming and J lost 6 bases; unmatched junction nucleotides: 15. CDR3 sequence reads: CASSTLGAGARDDTQYF. In DNA, the CDR3 is TGTGCCAGTAGTACTCTGGGAGCGGGGGCCCGAGATGATACGCAGTATTTT. The full variable domain, with the rest looked up from reference TRBV19 and TRBJ2-3, is DGGITQSPKYLFRKEGQNVTLSCEQNLNHDAMYWYRQDPGQGLRLIYYSQIVNDFQKGDIAEGYSVSREKKESFPLTVTSAQKNPTAFYLCASSTLGAGARDDTQYFGPGTRLTVL.

CDR3 protein: CASSFEGGTEAFF. As DNA, the CDR3 is TGTGCCAGCAGTTTTGAAGGGGGCACGGAAGCTTTCTTT. The genes are TRBV12-3 or TRBV12-4 and TRBJ1-1, with 7 positions matching TRBD1. The CDR3 is made up of 13 amino acids. The ends lost 3 bases at V and 8 bases at J; junction bases unmatched: 6.

The V call is TRBV10-3, the J call TRBJ2-3; no clear D. The germline V gene has CDR1 ENHRY and CDR2 SYGVKD. CDR3 length: 13 residues. V shed 2 bases and J shed 2 bases, with 5 bases lying between them. DNA for the CDR3: TGTGCCATCAGTGAGAGGGTCACAGATACGCAGTATTTT. It is translated as CAISERVTDTQYF.

This rearrangement joins TRBV10-2 to TRBJ1-2, with no clear D. Germline loops: CDR1 WSHSY, CDR2 SAAADI. V was trimmed by 0 bases and J by 8 bases, leaving 16 bases between them. There are 15 residues in the CDR3. The CDR3 region is CASSESSLKGIGYTF. In nucleotides, the CDR3 is TGCGCCAGCAGTGAGTCTTCCCTTAAGGGTATCGGCTACACCTTC.

The chain has TRBV4-1 and TRBJ2-4; D perhaps matches TRBD1 (5 bases). The ends were cut back, 2 bases at V and 7 bases at J, with 18 bases in the middle. This CDR3 has 16 amino acids. The germline gives CDR1 MGHRA, CDR2 YSYEKL. The CDR3 region is CASSQPAGPKGNIQYF. The CDR3 DNA is TGCGCCAGCAGCCAACCCGCCGGGCCGAAGGGGAACATTCAGTACTTC.

This clone was counted once. The genes are TRBV24-1 and TRBJ2-7; 10 bases match TRBD2. Germline lookup yields CDR1 KGHDR and CDR2 SFDVKD. V lost 3 bases, J lost 2 bases, and 6 bases stayed unmatched. This CDR3 contains 16 residues. CDR3 DNA sequence: TGTGCCACCAGTGATGCCCTTCTAGCGGGGGCCTACGAGCAGTACGTC. Translated: CATSDALLAGAYEQYV.

V and J are TRBV30 and TRBJ1-5; maybe TRBD1 (6 bases). The CDR3 has 17 amino acids. V shed 0 bases and J shed 1 base, with 16 bases lying between them. Germline values: CDR1 GTSNPN, CDR2 SVGIG (reference sequence). DNA of the CDR3: TGTGCCTGGAGTGTAGGCACAACAGGGTTCAGCAATCAGCCCCAGCATTTT. Amino acid sequence: CAWSVGTTGFSNQPQHF.

This chain uses TRBV9 with TRBJ2-6, with a tentative D call TRBD2 (5 bases). Deletions cut 3 bases from V and 1 base from J, with 14 bases between. The CDR3 extends over 17 amino acids. The germline V gene has CDR1 SGDLS and CDR2 YYNGEE. CDR3 protein: CASSAAPRGSGANVLTF. DNA of the CDR3: TGTGCCAGCAGCGCCGCCCCTCGGGGTTCTGGGGCCAACGTCCTGACTTTC.

V gene TRBV6-1 combines with J gene TRBJ1-6, with D hard to call. V lost 2 bases and J lost 9, with 11 bases in between. The CDR3 has 14 residues. The germline V gene encodes CDR1 MNHNS and CDR2 SASEGT. The CDR3 nucleotides are TGTGCCAGCAGTGAACTAGGACGCGCTTCACCCCTCCACTTT. Its translation: CASSELGRASPLHF.

In DNA form, the CDR3 reads TGTGCCAGCAGTGAAAGGTTTGTTAACGAGCAGTACGTC. Translating gives CASSERFVNEQYV. The rearrangement joins TRBV6-1 to TRBJ2-7; D gene ambiguous. Germline-derived CDR1 and CDR2 are MNHNS and SASEGT. This CDR3 spans 13 amino acids. The V end lost 2 bases, the J end lost 5 bases, and 10 bases lay between the germline ends.

V gene TRBV10-3 combines with J gene TRBJ1-6; D is ambiguous. Per germline, CDR1 ENHRY and CDR2 SYGVKD. V lost 3 bases, J lost 9 bases, and 9 bases lay in between. This CDR3 has 13 amino acids. This CDR3 reads CAISEVIGSPLHF. In nucleotides, the CDR3 is TGTGCCATCAGTGAAGTTATCGGTTCACCCCTCCACTTT.

This chain connects TRBV3-1 (or the pseudogene TRBV3-2) to TRBJ1-1; D remains ambiguous. This CDR3 contains 12 residues. Germline V gene data show CDR1 as LGHDT and CDR2 as YNNKEL (reference sequence). V was clipped by 3 bases and J by 3 bases, with 5 bases between them. The CDR3 here is CASSQADTEAFF. DNA of the CDR3: TGTGCCAGCAGCCAGGCGGACACTGAAGCTTTCTTT.

In this sample, this clone turned up once. This rearrangement joins TRBV4-1 to TRBJ2-5; tentatively, D is TRBD1 or TRBD2 (6 bases each). Trimming removed 1 base from V and 4 bases from J, with 16 bases in between. Germline V CDR1 and CDR2: MGHRA, YSYEKL. The CDR3 is 16 amino acids. The CDR3: CASSQGMGGEGETQYF. DNA of the CDR3: TGCGCCAGCAGCCAAGGGATGGGGGGCGAGGGAGAGACCCAGTACTTC.

This clone was seen once. The chain combines TRBV7-9 with TRBJ2-3, with 8 bases identical to TRBD2. CDR3 length equals 14 residues. Trimming at V came to 5 bases and at J to 2 bases, leaving 3 bases not matched to a gene. CDR1 and CDR2 (germline): SEHNR, FQNEAQ (reference sequence). DNA for the CDR3: TGTGCCAGCAGCCTTAGCGGGGACACAGATACGCAGTATTTT. Translated: CASSLSGDTDTQYF.